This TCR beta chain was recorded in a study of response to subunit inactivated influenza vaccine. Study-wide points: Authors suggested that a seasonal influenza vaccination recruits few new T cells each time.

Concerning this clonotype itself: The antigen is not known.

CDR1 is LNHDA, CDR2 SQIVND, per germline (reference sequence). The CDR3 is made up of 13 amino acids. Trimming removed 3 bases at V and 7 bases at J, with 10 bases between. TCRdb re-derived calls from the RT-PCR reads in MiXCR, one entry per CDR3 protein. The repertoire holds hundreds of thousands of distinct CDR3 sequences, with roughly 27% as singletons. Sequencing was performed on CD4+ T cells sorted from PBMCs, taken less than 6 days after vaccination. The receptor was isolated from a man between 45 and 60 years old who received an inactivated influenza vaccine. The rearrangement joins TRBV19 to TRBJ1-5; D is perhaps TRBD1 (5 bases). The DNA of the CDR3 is TGTGCCAGTAGTATGGCAGGGCTCCAGCCCCAGCATTTT. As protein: CASSMAGLQPQHF. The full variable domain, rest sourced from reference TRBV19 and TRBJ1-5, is DGGITQSPKYLFRKEGQNVTLSCEQNLNHDAMYWYRQDPGQGLRLIYYSQIVNDFQKGDIAEGYSVSREKKESFPLTVTSAQKNPTAFYLCASSMAGLQPQHFGDGTRLSIL.